This TCR beta chain was recovered during a study of metastatic and nonmetastatic thyroid tumors. Study observations and caveats: Malignant thyroid tumors reportedly exceeded benign nodules significantly in TCR beta diversity, with the difference appearing in blood and tumor.

Germline V gene data show CDR1 as MDHEN and CDR2 as SYDVKM. The ends were cut back, 2 bases at V and 5 bases at J, with 9 bases in the middle. The CDR3 has 13 amino acids. The sample holds many counts of this clone. What it binds is not known. Prior to thyroid surgery, none of the patients had received any treatment. In the original processing: Researchers built a distant-metastasis classifier for papillary thyroid cancer that drew on CDR3 differences across clinicopathological groups. TCRdb re-processed the PCR reads through MiXCR. The authors' filters were not applied to this entry. The table lists some 15,000 clones, roughly 12% of them singletons, with about 30% in the top ten.

The chain links TRBV28 to TRBJ2-5; the D call may be TRBD1 or TRBD2 (5 bases each). This clonotype was obtained from a female donor with papillary thyroid cancer or a benign thyroid nodule (not recorded which). Some clones in this sample may be carry-over from other donors' samples. The specimen sequenced was blood. The CDR3 sequence: CASSLPGRETQYF. As DNA, the CDR3 is TGTGCCAGCAGTTTACCGGGGCGGGAGACCCAGTACTTC.